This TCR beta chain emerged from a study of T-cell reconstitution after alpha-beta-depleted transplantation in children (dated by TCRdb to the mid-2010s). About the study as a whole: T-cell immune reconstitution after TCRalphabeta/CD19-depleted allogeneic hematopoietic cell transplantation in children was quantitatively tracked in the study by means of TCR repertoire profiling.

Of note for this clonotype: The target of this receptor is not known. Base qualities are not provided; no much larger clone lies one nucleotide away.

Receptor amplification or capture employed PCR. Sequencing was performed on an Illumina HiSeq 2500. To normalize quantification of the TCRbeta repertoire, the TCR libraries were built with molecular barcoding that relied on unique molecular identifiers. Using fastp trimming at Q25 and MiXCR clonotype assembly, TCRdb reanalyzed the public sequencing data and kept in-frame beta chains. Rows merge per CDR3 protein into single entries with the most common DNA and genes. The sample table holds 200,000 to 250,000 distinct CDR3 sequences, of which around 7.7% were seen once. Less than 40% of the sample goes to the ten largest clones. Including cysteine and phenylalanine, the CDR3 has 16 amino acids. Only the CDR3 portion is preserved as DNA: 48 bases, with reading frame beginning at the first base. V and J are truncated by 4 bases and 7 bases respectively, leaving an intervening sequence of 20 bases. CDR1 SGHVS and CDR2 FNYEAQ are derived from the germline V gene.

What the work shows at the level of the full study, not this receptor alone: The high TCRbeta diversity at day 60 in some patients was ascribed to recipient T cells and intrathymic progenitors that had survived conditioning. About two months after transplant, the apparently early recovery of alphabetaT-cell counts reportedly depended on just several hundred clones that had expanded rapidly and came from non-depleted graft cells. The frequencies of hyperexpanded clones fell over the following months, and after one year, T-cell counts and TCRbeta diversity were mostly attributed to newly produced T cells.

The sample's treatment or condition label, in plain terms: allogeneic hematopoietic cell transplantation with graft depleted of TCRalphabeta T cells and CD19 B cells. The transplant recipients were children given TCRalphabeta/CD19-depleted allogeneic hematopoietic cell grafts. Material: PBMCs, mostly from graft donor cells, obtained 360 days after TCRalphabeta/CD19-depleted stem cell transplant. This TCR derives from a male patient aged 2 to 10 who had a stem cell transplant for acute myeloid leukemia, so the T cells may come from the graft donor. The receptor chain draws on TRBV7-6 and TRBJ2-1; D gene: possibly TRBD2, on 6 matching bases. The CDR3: CASSSSGIAELNEQFF. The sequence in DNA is TGTGCCAGCAGCTCATCGGGTATAGCGGAACTGAATGAGCAGTTCTTC.